This T cell receptor (beta chain) is drawn from a study of blood T cell repertoires in COVID-19. Study at large: Samples of COVID-19 (acute and convalescent) were obtained from the United States, Italy and Spain. PBMCs, B-cell-depleted T cells, or T cells were the source of the cDNA or gDNA that made up the material.

In the authors' methods: Reference gene primer amplification in the assay estimated nucleated cell counts. Data came from immunoSEQ multiplex PCR; TCRdb stores just in-frame clones and leaves some out. That table furnishes V, J and clone size, whereas the DNA furnished D and trimming. The sample has tens of thousands of clones, about 84% seen once. The CDR3 runs to 14 residues. The J segment lost 5 bases and the V segment lost 1 base, leaving 4 bases of the junction unmatched. Germline values: CDR1 MNHNS, CDR2 SASEGT. The sample was peripheral blood. This chain links TRBV6-1 with TRBJ1-2; 7 nucleotides agree with TRBD1. The TCR comes from a human donor in a cohort sampled during active COVID-19. The CDR3 protein is CASSEGTGRYGYTF. CDR3 nucleotides: TGTGCCAGCAGTGAAGGGACAGGTCGGTATGGCTACACCTTC.